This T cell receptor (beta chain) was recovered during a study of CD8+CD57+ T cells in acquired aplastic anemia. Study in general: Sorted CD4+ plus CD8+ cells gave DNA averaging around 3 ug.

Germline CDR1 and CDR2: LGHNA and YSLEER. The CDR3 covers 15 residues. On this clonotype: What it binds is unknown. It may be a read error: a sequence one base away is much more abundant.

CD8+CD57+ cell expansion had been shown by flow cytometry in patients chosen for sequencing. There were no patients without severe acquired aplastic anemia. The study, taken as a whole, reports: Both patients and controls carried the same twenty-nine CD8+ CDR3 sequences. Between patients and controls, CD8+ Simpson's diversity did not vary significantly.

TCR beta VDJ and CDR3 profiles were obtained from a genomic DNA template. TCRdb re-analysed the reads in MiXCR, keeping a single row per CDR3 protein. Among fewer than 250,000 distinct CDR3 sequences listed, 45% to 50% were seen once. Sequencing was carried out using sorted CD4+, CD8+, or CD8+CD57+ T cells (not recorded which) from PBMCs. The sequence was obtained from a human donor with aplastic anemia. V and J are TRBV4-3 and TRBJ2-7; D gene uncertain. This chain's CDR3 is CANSQDRGNSYEQYF. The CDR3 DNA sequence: TGCGCCAACAGCCAAGATCGCGGTAATTCCTACGAGCAGTACTTC.